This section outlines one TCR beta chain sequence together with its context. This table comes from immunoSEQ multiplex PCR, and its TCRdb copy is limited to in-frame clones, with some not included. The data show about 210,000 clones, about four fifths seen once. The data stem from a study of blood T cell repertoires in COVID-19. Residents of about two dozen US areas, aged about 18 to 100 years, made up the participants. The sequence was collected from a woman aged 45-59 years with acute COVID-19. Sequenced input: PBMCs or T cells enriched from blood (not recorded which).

As DNA, the CDR3 is TGTGCCAGCAGCTTAGAACAGGCCTACAATGAAAAACTGTTTTTT. It yields the protein CASSLEQAYNEKLFF. The rearrangement uses TRBV7-2 and TRBJ1-4, with D tentatively TRBD1 (5 bases). Trimming shortened V by 1 base and J by 5 bases, and 11 bases separated the two germline ends. Germline V gene data show CDR1 as SGHTA and CDR2 as FQGNSA. This CDR3 has 15 residues.